This T cell receptor beta chain was recovered during a study of OX40 agonist ivuxolimab in advanced cancers. Data came from immunoSEQ multiplex PCR; TCRdb stores just in-frame clones and leaves some out. This table has about 55,000 clones, about nine tenths appearing once. CDR1 and CDR2 from the germline V gene are PRHDT and FYEKMQ (reference sequence). The V segment lost 1 base and the J segment 5 bases; nucleotides outside the gene matches: 9. The length of the CDR3 is 17 residues. The chain couples TRBV13 to TRBJ2-1; 9 bases align to TRBD2. The source is an adult with an advanced solid tumor such as melanoma, head and neck, liver or kidney cancer. The sample in question was CD4+ or CD8+ T cells sorted from blood, obtained in a trial of the OX40 agonist ivuxolimab. The CDR3 DNA reads TGTGCCAGCAGCTTAGTCCTAGCGGGATCGGTAGACAATGAGCAGTTCTTC. Its protein product is CASSLVLAGSVDNEQFF.